This T cell receptor (beta chain) originates from a study of post-analysis software for immune sequencing data (dated by TCRdb to between 2015 and 2016). The study in broad terms: Disease courses on record covered relapsing-remitting, secondary progressive and progressive-relapsing multiple sclerosis, though some patients had no subtype annotation. A subset of samples was prepared in parallel using single-end sample barcoding, then pooled and co-amplified after Illumina adapter ligation. The multiple sclerosis patient repertoires were compared with about a dozen previously published healthy control repertoires from donors aged about 6 to 26 years.

Beyond this particular receptor, the publication reports: Significantly lower normalized Chao1 diversity was found in multiple sclerosis patients than in controls, suggesting substantial peripheral T-cell clonal expansion. Significantly higher frequencies in patients than in controls were found for roughly five TRBV segments, including TRBV5-6, TRBV5-1 and TRBV20-1. The multiple sclerosis patient group was slightly younger than the control group. Direct clustering with F measure showed strong co-clustering of samples prepared in the same batch, prompting a batch-effect correction.

The CDR3 goes from the cysteine to the phenylalanine over 15 residues. The kept DNA is CDR3 alone, 45 bases in frame from the first base. Concerning this clonotype itself: Its antigen target is currently unknown. The germline gene is not matched at one end of the junction; a read error may be the cause.

Library method: PCR. The sequencer listed for this sample is Illumina HiSeq 2500. To reduce PCR and sequencing biases, unique molecular identifiers were incorporated into the TCR beta cDNA libraries. Roughly 500,000 cDNA molecules were obtained for every 1 to 10 million input T cells, so each molecule roughly corresponded to one T cell. The same protocol used for the earlier healthy control dataset was applied to prepare and sequence the patient libraries. Samples belonging to the same batch were prepared together, multiplexed and sequenced on a shared HiSeq lane. The source study handled its data this way. Raw barcoded reads were processed with MIGEC, discarding single-read molecular identifier groups before consensus assembly and CDR3 extraction. Clonotype tables were post-analysed with VDJtools, normalizing diversity by down-sampling all datasets to the smallest sample size. To correct batch-related cross-sample contamination, repertoire overlap clustering matched CDR3 amino acid sequences but not nucleotide sequences. TCRdb applied fastp at Q25 and MiXCR to the public reads, then kept only in-frame beta chains. Rows merge per CDR3 protein into single entries with the most common DNA and genes. It is TCRdb's table, rather than the study itself, that gives the V and J calls and clone size. The sample table holds fewer than 700,000 distinct CDR3 sequences, of which 44% were seen once. 1.5% to 2% of the sample is taken by the ten largest.

TCR beta repertoires were profiled from peripheral blood of roughly 13 young patients with multiple sclerosis to demonstrate the VDJtools post-analysis software. The patients with multiple sclerosis were children and adolescents between about 6 and 17 years of age. Sequences were obtained from blood. The source is a girl aged 10-17 years with multiple sclerosis. The rearrangement combines TRBV12-3 or TRBV12-4 with TRBJ2-3; confidence is insufficient to name the D gene. The CDR3 region: CASKNRRFGADTQYF. The DNA is as follows: TGTGCCAGCAAGAACCGACGCTTCGGAGCAGATACGCAATATTTT.